This entry is about one T cell receptor (beta chain). Data came from immunoSEQ multiplex PCR; TCRdb stores just in-frame clones and leaves some out. The table lists some 150,000 clones, 87% of them singletons. The CDR3 has 13 residues. V dropped 5 bases and J dropped 4; count of bases not matched to a gene: 2. The data are from a study of blood T cell repertoires in COVID-19. About the study: Samples representing acute and convalescent COVID-19 were sourced from the United States, Italy and Spain. PBMCs, B-cell-depleted T cells, or T cells were the source of the cDNA or gDNA that made up the material.

The source is a woman aged 50 to 65 with acute or convalescent COVID-19. The J gene is TRBJ1-5, the V gene TRBV12-3 or TRBV12-4; 7 bases are shared with TRBD1. The sample was peripheral blood. For the CDR3, the DNA is TGTGCCAGCAGTATACAGGGGAATCAGCCCCAGCATTTT. This translates into CASSIQGNQPQHF.